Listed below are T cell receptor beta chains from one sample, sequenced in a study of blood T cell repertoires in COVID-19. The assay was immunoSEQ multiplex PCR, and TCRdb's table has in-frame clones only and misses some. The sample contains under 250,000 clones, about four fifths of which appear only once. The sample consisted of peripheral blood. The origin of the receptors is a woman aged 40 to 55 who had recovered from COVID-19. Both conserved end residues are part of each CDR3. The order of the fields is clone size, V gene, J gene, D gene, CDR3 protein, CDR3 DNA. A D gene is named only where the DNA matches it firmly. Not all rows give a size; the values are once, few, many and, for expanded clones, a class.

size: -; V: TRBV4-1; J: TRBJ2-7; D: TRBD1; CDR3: CASSLGQGRGEQYF; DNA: TGCGCCAGCAGCCTGGGACAGGGTAGAGGCGAGCAGTACTTC
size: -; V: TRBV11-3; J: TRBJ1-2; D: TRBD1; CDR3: CASSEDRASNYGYTF; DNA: TGTGCCAGCAGCGAAGACAGGGCCTCTAACTATGGCTACACCTTC
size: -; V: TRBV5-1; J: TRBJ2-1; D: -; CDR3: CASSLAQISYNEQFF; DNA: TGCGCCAGCAGCTTGGCCCAGATCTCCTACAATGAGCAGTTCTTC
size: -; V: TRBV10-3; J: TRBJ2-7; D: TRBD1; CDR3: CAISDTRDRGDEQYF; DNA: TGTGCCATCAGTGACACCCGGGACAGGGGCGACGAGCAGTACTTC
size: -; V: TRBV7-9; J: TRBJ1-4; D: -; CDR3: CASSLGRGDEKLFF; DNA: TGTGCCAGCAGCTTAGGCCGAGGTGATGAAAAACTGTTTTTT
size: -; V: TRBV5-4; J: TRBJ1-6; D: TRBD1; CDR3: CASTRGGWDSPLHF; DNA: TGTGCCAGCACCAGAGGGGGCTGGGACTCACCCCTCCACTTT
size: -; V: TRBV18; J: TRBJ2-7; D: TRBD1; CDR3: CASSFRDSSYEQYF; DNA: TGTGCCAGCTCATTCCGGGACAGTTCCTACGAGCAGTACTTC
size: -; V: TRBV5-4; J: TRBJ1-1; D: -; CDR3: CASSLRVNTEAFF; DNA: TGTGCCAGCAGCTTACGGGTGAACACTGAAGCTTTCTTT
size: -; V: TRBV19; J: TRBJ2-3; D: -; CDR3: CASTKGLYTDTQYF; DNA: TGTGCCAGTACCAAAGGACTATACACAGATACGCAGTATTTT
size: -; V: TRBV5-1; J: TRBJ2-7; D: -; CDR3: CASSFSESYEQYF; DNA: TGCGCCAGCAGCTTTTCGGAGTCCTACGAGCAGTACTTC
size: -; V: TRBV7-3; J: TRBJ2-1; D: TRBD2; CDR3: CASSLRGLAGGRSSYNEQFF; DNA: TGTGCCAGCAGCTTAAGGGGACTAGCGGGGGGACGGAGCTCCTACAATGAGCAGTTCTTC
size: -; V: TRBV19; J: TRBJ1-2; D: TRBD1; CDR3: CASSFRDSDGYTF; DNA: TGTGCCAGCTCATTCCGGGACAGTGATGGCTACACCTTC
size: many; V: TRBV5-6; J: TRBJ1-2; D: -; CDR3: CASSLGQQANYGYTF; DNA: TGTGCCAGCAGCTTGGGACAGCAAGCTAACTATGGCTACACCTTC
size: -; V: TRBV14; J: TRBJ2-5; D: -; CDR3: CASSQGRYQETQYF; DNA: TGTGCCAGCAGCCAGGGCAGGTACCAAGAGACCCAGTACTTC
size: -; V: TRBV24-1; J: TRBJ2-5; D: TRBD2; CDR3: CATSDLDSGGGLETQYF; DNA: TGTGCCACCAGTGATTTAGACAGCGGGGGGGGACTAGAGACCCAGTACTTC
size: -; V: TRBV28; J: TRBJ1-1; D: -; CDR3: CASSGTWNTEAFF; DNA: TGTGCCAGCAGTGGGACATGGAACACTGAAGCTTTCTTT
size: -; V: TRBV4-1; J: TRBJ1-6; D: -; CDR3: CASSHPSGGSDSPLHF; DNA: TGCGCCAGCAGCCACCCTTCGGGGGGTTCAGATTCACCCCTCCACTTT
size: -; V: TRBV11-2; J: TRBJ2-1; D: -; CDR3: CASSLDERNGGSEQFF; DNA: TGTGCCAGCAGCTTAGATGAGAGGAACGGAGGAAGTGAGCAGTTCTTC
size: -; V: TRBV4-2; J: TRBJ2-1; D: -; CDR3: CASSPAGSAGPFYNEQFF; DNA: TGTGCCAGCAGCCCCGCGGGGTCTGCGGGGCCTTTCTACAATGAGCAGTTCTTC
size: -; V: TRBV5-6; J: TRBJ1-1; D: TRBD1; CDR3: CASRIGTARNTEAFF; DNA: TGTGCCAGCAGGATAGGGACAGCCCGCAACACTGAAGCTTTCTTT
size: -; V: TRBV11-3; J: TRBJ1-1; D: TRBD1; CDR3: CASSLFAGGSSEAFF; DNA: TGTGCCAGCAGCTTATTCGCAGGGGGAAGTTCTGAAGCTTTCTTT
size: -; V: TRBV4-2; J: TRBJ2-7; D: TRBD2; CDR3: CASSQAGGEFHEQYF; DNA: TGTGCCAGCAGCCAAGCGGGGGGGGAGTTCCACGAGCAGTACTTC
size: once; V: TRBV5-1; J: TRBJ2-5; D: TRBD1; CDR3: CACSGSGTGEETQYF; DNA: TGCGCCTGCAGCGGTTCCGGGACAGGGGAGGAGACCCAGTACTTC
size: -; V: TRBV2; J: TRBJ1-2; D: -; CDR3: CASSEEAALDLNGYTF; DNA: TGTGCCAGCAGTGAAGAGGCTGCCCTGGACTTAAATGGCTACACCTTC
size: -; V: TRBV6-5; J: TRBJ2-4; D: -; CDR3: CASSWVQGSKNIQYF; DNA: TGTGCCAGCAGTTGGGTACAGGGCTCAAAAAACATTCAGTACTTC
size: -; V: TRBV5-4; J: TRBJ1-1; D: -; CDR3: CASSRGIVYGNTEAFF; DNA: TGTGCCAGCAGTAGGGGTATAGTTTACGGGAACACTGAAGCTTTCTTT
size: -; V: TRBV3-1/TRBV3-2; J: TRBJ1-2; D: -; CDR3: CASSQDGRANYGYTF; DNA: TGTGCCAGCAGCCAAGACGGCAGGGCTAACTATGGCTACACCTTC
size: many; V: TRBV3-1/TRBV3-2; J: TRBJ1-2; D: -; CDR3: CASSPPGRLAYGYTF; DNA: TGTGCCAGCAGCCCCCCAGGACGGCTAGCCTATGGCTACACCTTC
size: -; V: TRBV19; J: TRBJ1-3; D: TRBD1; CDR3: CASSIRTGIVGNTIYF; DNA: TGTGCCAGTAGTATCCGGACAGGGATTGTTGGAAACACCATATATTTT
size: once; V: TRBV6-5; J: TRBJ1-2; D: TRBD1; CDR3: CASKPGQGYGYTF; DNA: TGTGCCAGCAAACCGGGACAGGGCTATGGCTACACCTTC
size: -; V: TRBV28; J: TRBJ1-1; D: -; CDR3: CASSLETGNTEAFF; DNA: TGTGCCAGCAGCCTAGAGACAGGGAACACTGAAGCTTTCTTT
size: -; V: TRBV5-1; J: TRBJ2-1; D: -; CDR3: CASSSDRYNEQFF; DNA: TGCGCCAGCAGCTCCGACAGGTACAATGAGCAGTTCTTC
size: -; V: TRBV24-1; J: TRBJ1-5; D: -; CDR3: CATSDSAGSQPQHF; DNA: TGTGCCACCAGTGATTCAGCAGGGTCTCAGCCCCAGCATTTT
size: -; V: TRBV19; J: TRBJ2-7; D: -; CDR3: CASSPSWAYRKTYEQYF; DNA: TGTGCCAGTAGTCCCTCCTGGGCCTACAGGAAAACCTACGAGCAGTACTTC
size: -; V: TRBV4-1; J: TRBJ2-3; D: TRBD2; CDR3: CASSHIAGVGTDTQYF; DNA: TGCGCCAGCAGCCATATAGCGGGGGTTGGTACAGATACGCAGTATTTT
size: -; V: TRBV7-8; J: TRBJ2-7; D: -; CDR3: CASSQYRVPRDYEQYF; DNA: TGTGCCAGCAGCCAGTACCGGGTCCCCAGGGACTACGAGCAGTACTTC
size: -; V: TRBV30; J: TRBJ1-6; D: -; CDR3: CAWSVQGNSPLHF; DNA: TGTGCCTGGAGTGTGCAGGGGAATTCACCCCTCCACTTT
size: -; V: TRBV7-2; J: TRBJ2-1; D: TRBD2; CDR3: CASRRRGTSGGAGYNEQFF; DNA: TGTGCCAGCAGGAGACGCGGGACTAGCGGGGGGGCCGGCTACAATGAGCAGTTCTTC
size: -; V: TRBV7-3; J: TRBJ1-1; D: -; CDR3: CASSFQGITEAFF; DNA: TGTGCCAGCAGCTTCCAGGGTATCACTGAAGCTTTCTTT
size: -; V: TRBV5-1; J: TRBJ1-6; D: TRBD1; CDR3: CASSLWDRGTNSPLHF; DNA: TGCGCCAGCAGCTTATGGGACAGGGGGACTAATTCACCCCTCCACTTT
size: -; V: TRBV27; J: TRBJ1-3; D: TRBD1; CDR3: CASSRTGSGNTIYF; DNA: TGTGCCAGCAGCAGGACAGGCTCTGGAAACACCATATATTTT
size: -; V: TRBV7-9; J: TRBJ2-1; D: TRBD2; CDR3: CASSSMTSGGSSYNEQFF; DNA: TGTGCCAGCAGCTCGATGACTAGCGGGGGAAGCTCCTACAATGAGCAGTTCTTC
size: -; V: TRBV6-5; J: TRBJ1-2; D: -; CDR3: CASSYSAYRGAYGYTF; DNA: TGTGCCAGCAGTTACTCTGCGTACCGGGGAGCCTATGGCTACACCTTC
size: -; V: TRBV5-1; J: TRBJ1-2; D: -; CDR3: CASSLAEGDYGYTF; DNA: TGCGCCAGCAGCTTGGCCGAGGGCGACTATGGCTACACCTTC
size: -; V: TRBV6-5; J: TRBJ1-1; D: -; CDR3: CASSRVGGNTEAFF; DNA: TGTGCCAGCAGTCGGGTAGGGGGGAACACTGAAGCTTTCTTT
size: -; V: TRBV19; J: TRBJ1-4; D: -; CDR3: CASSRGRENEKLFF; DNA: TGTGCCAGTAGTCGTGGACGGGAGAATGAAAAACTGTTTTTT
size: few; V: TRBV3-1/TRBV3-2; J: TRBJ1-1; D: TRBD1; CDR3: CASMGQGGTEAFF; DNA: TGTGCCAGCATGGGACAGGGTGGGACTGAAGCTTTCTTT
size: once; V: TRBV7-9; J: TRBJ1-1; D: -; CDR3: CASSRSSYMNTEAFF; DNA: TGTGCCAGCAGCCGCAGTAGCTACATGAACACTGAAGCTTTCTTT
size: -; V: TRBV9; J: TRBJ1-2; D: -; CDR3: CASSPSGGYGYTF; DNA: TGTGCCAGCAGCCCCTCCGGGGGCTATGGCTACACCTTC
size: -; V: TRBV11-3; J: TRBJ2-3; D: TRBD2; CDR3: CASSLDGSGTDTQYF; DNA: TGTGCCAGCAGCTTAGATGGTAGCGGGACAGATACGCAGTATTTT
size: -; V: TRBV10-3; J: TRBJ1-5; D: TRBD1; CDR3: CAIKSGTGGNQPQHF; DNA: TGTGCCATCAAATCCGGGACAGGCGGCAATCAGCCCCAGCATTTT
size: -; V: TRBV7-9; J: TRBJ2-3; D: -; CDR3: CASSLYRANTDTQYF; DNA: TGTGCCAGCAGCTTATATCGCGCTAATACAGATACGCAGTATTTT